The next 18 T cell receptor beta chains were all read from a single sample in a study of Graves' ophthalmopathy and Graves' hyperthyroidism. RNA transcripts were the source from which TCR beta CDR3 regions were amplified. RT-PCR in the first round used HTBI primers; a second-round multiplex PCR followed. TCRdb re-called the multiplex PCR reads with MiXCR, one entry per CDR3 protein. The repertoire includes hundreds of thousands of distinct CDR3 sequences, over 20% of them detected once, and roughly 3% sits in the top ten. The sequenced material came from peripheral blood. These receptors were obtained from a woman under 30 with stable Graves' hyperthyroidism.

This clonotype was recorded many times. The chain recombines TRBV29-1 with TRBJ2-2; the D is unclear. Germline loops: CDR1 SQVTM, CDR2 ANQGSEA. This CDR3 is 13 amino acids long. The germline V and J ends were trimmed by 5 bases and 6 bases, with 13 bases remaining between them. CDR3: CSVPGPVPGELFF. CDR3 in DNA: TGCAGCGTTCCCGGTCCCGTCCCCGGGGAGCTGTTTTTT.

This clonotype has at least ten counts. The V call is TRBV12-3 or TRBV12-4, the J call TRBJ2-7, with 10 bases fitting TRBD2. The CDR3 totals 13 residues. Trimming cost V 3 bases and J 6 bases; bases outside gene matches: 2. CDR3 amino acids: CASSFRLAGEQYF. The CDR3 DNA follows: TGTGCCAGCAGTTTTAGACTAGCGGGCGAGCAGTACTTC.

This clonotype occurred many times. The chain uses TRBV19 and TRBJ1-1, with D possibly being TRBD1 (5 bases). Per the germline V gene, CDR1 is LNHDA and CDR2 is SQIVND (reference sequence). The V and J ends lost 9 bases and 11 bases respectively, with 28 bases between them. CDR3 length equals 15 residues. DNA for the CDR3: TGTGCCAGCTGGGACTTAGATGGGACCGTTTCTATGGCTTTCTTT. This encodes CASWDLDGTVSMAFF.

The sample holds a few counts of this clonotype. V is TRBV12-3 or TRBV12-4 and J is TRBJ1-1; 7 positions match TRBD1. V was clipped by 8 bases and J by 11 bases; unmatched bases: 8. The CDR3 is 11 amino acids. The CDR3 DNA is TGTGCCAGCGGACAGGAGTTTGGGGCTTTCTTT. Residues: CASGQEFGAFF.

This clonotype showed up just a few times. The V and J genes are TRBV6-1 and TRBJ2-5; tentatively, D is TRBD1 or TRBD2 (6 bases each). The germline V and J ends were trimmed by 4 bases and 0 bases, with 9 bases remaining between them. Per the germline V gene, CDR1 is MNHNS and CDR2 is SASEGT. This CDR3 region has 14 residues. CDR3 coding DNA: TGTGCCAGCAGTGGAGGGGGGAACCAAGAGACCCAGTACTTC. It is translated as CASSGGGNQETQYF.

Many counts were recorded for this clonotype. J is TRBJ2-5 and V is TRBV30; D is ambiguous. Germline loops: CDR1 GTSNPN, CDR2 SVGIG (reference sequence). The V end lost 1 base, the J end lost 0 bases, and 9 bases lay between the germline ends. The CDR3 runs to 14 residues. CDR3 coding DNA: TGTGCCTGGAGTGCTACTCGGTACCAAGAGACCCAGTACTTC. This gives the protein CAWSATRYQETQYF.

The chain joins TRBV6-1 to TRBJ1-6; the D is unclear. CDR1 MNHNS and CDR2 SASEGT come from the germline V gene. V lost 6 bases and J 7 bases, leaving 10 bases between the germline ends. CDR3 length: 13 amino acids. The CDR3 DNA sequence: TGTGCCAGCAGCGGGGTCCTGAATTCACCCCTCCACTTT. Residues: CASSGVLNSPLHF.

There are many counts of this clonotype. The CDR3 bases are TGTGCCAGCAGCTTAGTGACCGGGACAAGATCCCACGAGCAGTACTTC. Translating it yields CASSLVTGTRSHEQYF. The chain employs TRBV11-1 and TRBJ2-7; D is perhaps TRBD1 (6 bases). Germline assignment: CDR1 SGHAT and CDR2 FQDESV (reference sequence). Trimming stripped 1 base from V and 5 bases from J, with 18 bases between. This CDR3 contains 16 residues. The complete variable domain, with remaining parts taken from reference TRBV11-1 and TRBJ2-7, reads EAEVAQSPRYKITEKSQAVAFWCDPISGHATLYWYRQILGQGPELLVQFQDESVVDDSQLPKDRFSAERLKGVDSTLKIQPAELGDSAMYLCASSLVTGTRSHEQYFGPGTRLTVT.

This clonotype was seen at least ten times. This chain joins TRBV12-3 or TRBV12-4 and TRBJ2-2; D is uncertain. The CDR3 spans 12 residues. Trimming removed 6 bases from V and 2 bases from J, with 4 bases in between. The CDR3 DNA follows: TGTGCCAGCAGAATTAACACCGGGGAGCTGTTTTTT. This encodes CASRINTGELFF.

This clonotype was found many times. This chain joins TRBV28 and TRBJ2-4; D is perhaps TRBD2 (5 bases). Between the trimmed V and J ends, which lost 3 bases and 6 bases, there was a span of 15 bases. The CDR3 runs to 15 residues. CDR1 and CDR2 from the germline V gene are MDHEN and SYDVKM. CDR3 region: CASSFTGRRRNIQYF. The CDR3 nucleotides read TGTGCCAGCAGTTTTACGGGAAGACGTAGAAACATTCAGTACTTC.

The table lists this clonotype with many counts. V gene TRBV6-1 combines with J gene TRBJ2-6; D is uncertain. This CDR3 spans 13 amino acids. Trimming took 7 bases from V and 2 from J, leaving 6 bases between them. Germline V gene sequence: CDR1 MNHNS, CDR2 SASEGT. The CDR3 here is CASKLAGANVLTF. CDR3 nucleotides: TGTGCCAGCAAGCTGGCTGGGGCCAACGTCCTGACTTTC.

This clonotype came up many times. CDR3 protein: CASSRLAGPPYEQYF. CDR3 nucleotide sequence: TGTGCCAGCAGCCGACTAGCGGGGCCCCCCTACGAGCAGTACTTC. This sequence joins TRBV7-2 and TRBJ2-7; 11 bases line up with TRBD2. V lost 5 bases to trimming and J lost 2 bases; unmatched junction nucleotides: 5. The germline V gene encodes CDR1 SGHTA and CDR2 FQGNSA. CDR3 length equals 15 residues. Filled out from reference TRBV7-2 and TRBJ2-7, the complete variable domain reads GAGVSQSPSNKVTEKGKDVELRCDPISGHTALYWYRQSLGQGLEFLIYFQGNSAPDKSGLPSDRFSAERTGGSVSTLTIQRTQQEDSAVYLCASSRLAGPPYEQYFGPGTRLTVT.

The chain joins TRBV6-1 to TRBJ1-2; 7 positions agree with TRBD1. CDR1 and CDR2 (germline): MNHNS, SASEGT. V lost 6 bases, J lost 7 bases, and 5 bases stayed unmatched. The CDR3 runs to 12 residues. CDR3: CASREGAGGYTF. DNA of the CDR3: TGTGCCAGCAGGGAGGGGGCGGGTGGCTACACCTTC.

This clonotype was counted between two and nine times. The chain uses TRBV7-9 and TRBJ2-5; TRBD1 is a possible D gene (6 bases). Per germline, CDR1 SEHNR and CDR2 FQNEAQ (reference sequence). The germline V and J ends were trimmed by 1 base and 5 bases, with 11 bases remaining between them. This CDR3 has 14 residues. CDR3 in amino acids: CASSLVSQGETQYF. The CDR3 coding sequence is TGTGCCAGCAGCTTAGTATCTCAGGGGGAGACCCAGTACTTC.

V usage is TRBV6-8 and J usage is TRBJ2-5, with unresolved D. The V gene's germline CDR1 is MNHGY and CDR2 SAAAGT. This CDR3 contains 19 residues. V shed 5 bases and J shed 4 bases, with 29 bases lying between them. The DNA for the CDR3 is TGTGCCAGCAGTCCCGCCTTTTTAAACCGGACCCTAAACATAGAGACCCAGTACTTC. This gives the protein CASSPAFLNRTLNIETQYF.

This clonotype showed up just once. V is TRBV12-3 or TRBV12-4 and J is TRBJ1-3; a weak D match, TRBD1 (5 bases). V lost 8 bases to trimming and J lost 5 bases, with 19 bases between them. This CDR3 spans 15 amino acids. CDR3 sequence (DNA): TGTGCCAGCCGCCGGGACGGAACTCAACGAAACACCATATATTTT. Amino acids: CASRRDGTQRNTIYF.

This clonotype was counted ten times or more. The chain joins TRBV5-5 to TRBJ2-2, with D perhaps matching TRBD1 (5 bases). Germline V gene data show CDR1 as SGHKS and CDR2 as YYEKEE (reference sequence). The CDR3 is 16 amino acids. V was shortened by 3 bases and J by 1 base, with 13 bases between the two germline ends. The CDR3 DNA reads as TGTGCCAGCAGCTCTATCGCGACAGAGAACACCGGGGAGCTGTTTTTT. It translates to CASSSIATENTGELFF.

This clonotype was detected many times. J is TRBJ1-1 and V is TRBV7-3; D is unresolved. The V end was cut by 1 base, the J end by 3 bases, with 12 bases between. This CDR3 has 15 residues. CDR1 SGHTA and CDR2 FQGTGA come from the germline V gene. Here the CDR3 DNA reads TGTGCCAGCAGCTTAAGGGGTTGGGAGTACACTGAAGCTTTCTTT. It codes for CASSLRGWEYTEAFF. Complete variable domain (other parts from reference TRBV7-3 and TRBJ1-1): GAGVSQTPSNKVTEKGKYVELRCDPISGHTALYWYRQSLGQGPEFLIYFQGTGAADDSGLPNDRFFAVRPEGSVSTLKIQRTERGDSAVYLCASSLRGWEYTEAFFGQGTRLTVV.